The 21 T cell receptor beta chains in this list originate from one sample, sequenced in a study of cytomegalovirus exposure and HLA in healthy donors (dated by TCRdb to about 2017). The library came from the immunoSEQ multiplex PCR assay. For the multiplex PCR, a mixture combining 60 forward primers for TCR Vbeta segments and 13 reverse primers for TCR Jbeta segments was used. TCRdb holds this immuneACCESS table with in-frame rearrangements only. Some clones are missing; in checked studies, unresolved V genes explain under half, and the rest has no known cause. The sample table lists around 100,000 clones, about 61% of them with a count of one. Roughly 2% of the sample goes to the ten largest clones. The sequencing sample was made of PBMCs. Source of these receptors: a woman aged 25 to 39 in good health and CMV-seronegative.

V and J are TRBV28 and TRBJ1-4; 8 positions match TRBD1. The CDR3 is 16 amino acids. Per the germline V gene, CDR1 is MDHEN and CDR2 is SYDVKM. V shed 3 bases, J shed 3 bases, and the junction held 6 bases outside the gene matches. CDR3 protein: CASSFSEGQANEKLFF. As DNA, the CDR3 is TGTGCCAGCAGTTTCTCTGAGGGACAGGCTAATGAAAAACTGTTTTTT.

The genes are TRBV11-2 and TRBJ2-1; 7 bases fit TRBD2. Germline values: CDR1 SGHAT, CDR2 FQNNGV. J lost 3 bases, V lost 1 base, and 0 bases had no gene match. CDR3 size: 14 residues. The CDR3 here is CASSLGTSYNEQFF. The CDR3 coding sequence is TGTGCCAGCAGCTTAGGGACTAGCTACAATGAGCAGTTCTTC.

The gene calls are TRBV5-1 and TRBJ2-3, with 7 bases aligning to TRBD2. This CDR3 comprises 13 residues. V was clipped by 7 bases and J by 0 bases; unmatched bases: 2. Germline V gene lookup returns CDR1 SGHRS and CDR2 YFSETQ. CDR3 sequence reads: CASGGGSTDTQYF. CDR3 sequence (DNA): TGCGCCAGCGGGGGGGGTAGCACAGATACGCAGTATTTT.

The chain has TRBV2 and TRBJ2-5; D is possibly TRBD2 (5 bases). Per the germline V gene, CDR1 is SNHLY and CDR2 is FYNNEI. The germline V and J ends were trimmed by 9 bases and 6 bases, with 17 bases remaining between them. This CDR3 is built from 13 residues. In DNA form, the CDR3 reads TGTGCCAGTCATTTAGAGCGGAGCAAGACCCAGTACTTC. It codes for CASHLERSKTQYF. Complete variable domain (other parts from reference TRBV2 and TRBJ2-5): EPEVTQTPSHQVTQMGQEVILRCVPISNHLYFYWYRQILGQKVEFLVSFYNNEISEKSEIFDDQFSVERPDGSNFTLKIRSTKLEDSAMYFCASHLERSKTQYFGPGTRLLVL.

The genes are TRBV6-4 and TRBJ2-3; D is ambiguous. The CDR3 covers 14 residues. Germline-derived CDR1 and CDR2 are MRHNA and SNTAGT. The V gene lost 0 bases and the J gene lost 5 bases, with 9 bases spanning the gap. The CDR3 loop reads CASSDSKRGDTQYF. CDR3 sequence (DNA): TGTGCCAGCAGTGACTCAAAGAGAGGAGATACGCAGTATTTT.

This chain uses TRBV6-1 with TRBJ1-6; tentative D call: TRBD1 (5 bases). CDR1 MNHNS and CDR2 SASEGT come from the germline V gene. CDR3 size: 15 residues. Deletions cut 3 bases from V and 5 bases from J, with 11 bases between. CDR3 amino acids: CASSDPGTNNSPLHF. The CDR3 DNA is TGTGCCAGCAGTGACCCGGGGACTAATAATTCACCCCTCCACTTT.

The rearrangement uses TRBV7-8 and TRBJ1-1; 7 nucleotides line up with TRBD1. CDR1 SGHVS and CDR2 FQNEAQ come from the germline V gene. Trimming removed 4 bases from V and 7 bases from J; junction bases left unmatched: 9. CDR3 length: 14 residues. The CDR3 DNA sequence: TGTGCCAGCAGCTCGTGGGGAACAGGGGATGAAGCTTTCTTT. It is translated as CASSSWGTGDEAFF.

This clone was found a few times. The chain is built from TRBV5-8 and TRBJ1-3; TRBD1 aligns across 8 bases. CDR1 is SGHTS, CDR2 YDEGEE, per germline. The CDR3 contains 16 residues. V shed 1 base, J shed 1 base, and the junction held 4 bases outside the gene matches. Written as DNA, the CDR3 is TGTGCCAGCAGCTTGAATAGACAGGGGTCTGGAAACACCATATATTTT. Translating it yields CASSLNRQGSGNTIYF. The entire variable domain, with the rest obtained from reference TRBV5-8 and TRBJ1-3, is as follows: EAGVTQSPTHLIKTRGQQATLRCSPISGHTSVYWYQQALGLGLQFLLWYDEGEERNRGNFPPRFSGRQFPNYSSELNVNALELEDSALYLCASSLNRQGSGNTIYFGEGSWLTVV.

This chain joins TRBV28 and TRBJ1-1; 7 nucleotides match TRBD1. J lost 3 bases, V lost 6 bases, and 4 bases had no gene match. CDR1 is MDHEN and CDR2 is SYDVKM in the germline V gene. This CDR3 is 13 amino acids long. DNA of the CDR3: TGTGCCAGCAGCGGACAGGAGTACACTGAAGCTTTCTTT. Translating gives CASSGQEYTEAFF.

This chain's CDR3 is CASSESETGGQPQHF. The CDR3 DNA reads as TGTGCCAGCAGTGAATCGGAAACAGGGGGTCAGCCCCAGCATTTT. The rearrangement uses TRBV6-1 and TRBJ1-5; 8 nucleotides align to TRBD1. The J segment lost 6 bases and the V segment lost 2 bases, leaving 6 bases of the junction unmatched. The V gene's germline CDR1 is MNHNS and CDR2 SASEGT. The CDR3 contains 15 residues.

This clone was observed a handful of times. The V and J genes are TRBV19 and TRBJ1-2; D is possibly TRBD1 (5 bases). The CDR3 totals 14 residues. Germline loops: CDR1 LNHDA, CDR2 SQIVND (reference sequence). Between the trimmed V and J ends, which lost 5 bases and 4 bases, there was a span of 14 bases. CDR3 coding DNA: TGTGCCAGTAGTCCCTCGGGGGGTGTCTATGGCTACACCTTC. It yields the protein CASSPSGGVYGYTF.

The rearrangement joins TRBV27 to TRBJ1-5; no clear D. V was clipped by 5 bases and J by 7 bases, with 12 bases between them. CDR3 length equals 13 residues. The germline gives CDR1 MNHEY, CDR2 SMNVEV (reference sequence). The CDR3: CASSPSGWQPQHF. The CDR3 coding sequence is TGTGCCAGCAGTCCCTCCGGGTGGCAGCCCCAGCATTTT.

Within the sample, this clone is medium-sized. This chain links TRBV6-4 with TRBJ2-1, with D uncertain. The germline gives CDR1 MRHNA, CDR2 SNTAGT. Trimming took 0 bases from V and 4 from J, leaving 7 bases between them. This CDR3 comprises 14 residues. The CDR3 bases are TGTGCCAGCAGTGACTCGGGCGAGTACAATGAGCAGTTCTTC. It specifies CASSDSGEYNEQFF.

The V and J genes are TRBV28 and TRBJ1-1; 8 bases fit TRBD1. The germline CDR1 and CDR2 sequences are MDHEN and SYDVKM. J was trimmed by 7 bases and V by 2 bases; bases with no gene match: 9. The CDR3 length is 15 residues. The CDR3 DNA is TGTGCCAGCAGTTTACGGACAGGGCCCGTATATGAAGCTTTCTTT. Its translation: CASSLRTGPVYEAFF.

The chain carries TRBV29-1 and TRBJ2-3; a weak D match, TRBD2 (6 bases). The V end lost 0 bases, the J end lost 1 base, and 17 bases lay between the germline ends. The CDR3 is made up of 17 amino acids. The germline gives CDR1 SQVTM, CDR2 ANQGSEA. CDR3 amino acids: CSVEDLRESAGTDTQYF. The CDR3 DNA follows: TGCAGCGTTGAAGATCTTCGGGAGAGCGCGGGCACAGATACGCAGTATTTT.

In DNA, the CDR3 is TGTGCCAGCAGCTTCCTAAAAGCGGGGGAGCAGTACTTC. This sequence encodes CASSFLKAGEQYF. The chain combines TRBV11-2 with TRBJ2-7; 7 bases are shared with TRBD2. The germline CDR1 and CDR2 sequences are SGHAT and FQNNGV. The V gene end was trimmed by 3 bases and the J gene end by 7 bases; junction bases not matched to a gene: 6. The CDR3 extends over 13 amino acids.

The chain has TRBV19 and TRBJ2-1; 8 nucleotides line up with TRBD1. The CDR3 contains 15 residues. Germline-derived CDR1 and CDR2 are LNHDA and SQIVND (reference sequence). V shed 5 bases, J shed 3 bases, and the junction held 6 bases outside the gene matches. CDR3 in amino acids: CASSPGQGRYNEQFF. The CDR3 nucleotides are TGTGCCAGTAGTCCTGGACAGGGCCGCTACAATGAGCAGTTCTTC. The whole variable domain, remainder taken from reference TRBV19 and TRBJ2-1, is DGGITQSPKYLFRKEGQNVTLSCEQNLNHDAMYWYRQDPGQGLRLIYYSQIVNDFQKGDIAEGYSVSREKKESFPLTVTSAQKNPTAFYLCASSPGQGRYNEQFFGPGTRLTVL.

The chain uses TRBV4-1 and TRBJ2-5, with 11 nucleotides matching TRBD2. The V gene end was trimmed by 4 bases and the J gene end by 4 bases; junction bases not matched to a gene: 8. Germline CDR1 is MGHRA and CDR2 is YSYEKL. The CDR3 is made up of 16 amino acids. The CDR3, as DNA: TGCGCCAGCAGCCCTGCGACACTAGCGGGAGTAGAGACCCAGTACTTC. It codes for CASSPATLAGVETQYF.

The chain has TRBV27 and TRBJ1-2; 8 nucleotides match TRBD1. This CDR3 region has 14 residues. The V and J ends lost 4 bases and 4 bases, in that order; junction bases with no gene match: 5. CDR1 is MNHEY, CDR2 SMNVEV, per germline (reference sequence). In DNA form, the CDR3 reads TGTGCCAGCAGTTCCCGGACAGGGCCCTATGGCTACACCTTC. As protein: CASSSRTGPYGYTF.

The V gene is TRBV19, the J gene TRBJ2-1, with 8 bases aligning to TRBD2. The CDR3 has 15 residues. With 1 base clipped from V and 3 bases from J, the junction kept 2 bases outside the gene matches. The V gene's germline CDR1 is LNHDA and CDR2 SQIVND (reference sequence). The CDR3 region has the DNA TGTGCCAGTAGTATAGTTCTAGCGGGCTACAATGAGCAGTTCTTC. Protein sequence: CASSIVLAGYNEQFF.

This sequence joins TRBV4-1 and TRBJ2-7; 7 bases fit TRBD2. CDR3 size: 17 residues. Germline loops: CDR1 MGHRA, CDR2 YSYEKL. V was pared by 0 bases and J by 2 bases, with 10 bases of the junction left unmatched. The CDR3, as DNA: TGCGCCAGCAGCCAAGACTTCGGACTAGGCCTCCCCTACGAGCAGTACTTC. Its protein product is CASSQDFGLGLPYEQYF.